The clone carrying this T cell receptor (beta chain) has ten or more counts. These data are taken from a study of T cells in Graves' hyperthyroidism and ophthalmopathy. From RNA transcripts, TCR beta CDR3 regions were amplified. TCR CDR3 underwent first-round RT-PCR with the HTBI primer set. One entry per CDR3 protein, called by TCRdb with MiXCR from the multiplex PCR reads. The table includes around 250,000 distinct CDR3 sequences, about 14% detected once. The germline V gene encodes CDR1 MNHEY and CDR2 SVGEGT. The CDR3 is made up of 13 amino acids. V lost 10 bases and J 4 bases, leaving 16 bases between the germline ends. The sample of blood was obtained at first hyperthyroidism diagnosis (before any ophthalmopathy symptoms).

Sequences were obtained from blood. The chain has TRBV6-2 or TRBV6-3 and TRBJ1-1; D gene unclear. The origin of this receptor is a woman aged 40 to 50 with Graves' hyperthyroidism that later progressed to Graves' ophthalmopathy. The CDR3 DNA reads as TGTGCCATCTACGGACGGCAGCGCACTGAAGCTTTCTTT. Its protein is CAIYGRQRTEAFF.